This T cell receptor (beta chain) originates from a study of cytomegalovirus exposure and HLA in healthy donors. Looking at the study overall: A prior analysis found 95 million to 140 million unique TCR beta sequences from some 190 million T cells.

V shed 5 bases, J shed 3 bases, and the junction held 5 bases outside the gene matches. Germline V gene sequence: CDR1 MNHNY, CDR2 SVGAGI (reference sequence). The CDR3 contains 15 residues. As for this clone: Its antigen is still unknown.

Study observations and caveats: For TCR beta chains, V- and J-gene trimming was later linked to a missense DCLRE1C variant. In presence/absence analyses, roughly uniform sequencing depth across donors was assumed. Sequencing likely produced, as an artifact, a cluster of highly shared sequence variants.

The PCR made use of 60 Vbeta and 13 Jbeta primers. Assay: immunoSEQ multiplex PCR; the TCRdb copy retains only in-frame clones and omits some. The data contain 150,000 to 200,000 clones, almost 80% of them singletons. The sequence was obtained from a male donor in good health and CMV-seronegative. The sequencing input was PBMCs. V is TRBV6-6 and J is TRBJ1-2; 11 nucleotides match TRBD1. As DNA, the CDR3 is TGTGCCAGCAGTCTACGGACAGGGGGCGACTATGGCTACACCTTC. Translation gives CASSLRTGGDYGYTF.